Listed here are 20 T cell receptor beta chains from one sample, sequenced in a study of CD8 T cells in ankylosing spondylitis. General observations from the study: Seemingly distinctive of ankylosing spondylitis blood was a TCR beta motif formed by eight highly homologous variants.

Antigens for these TCRs are unknown. TCRdb recomputed calls from the 5' RACE reads with MiXCR, one row per CDR3 protein. Counted here are over 600,000 distinct CDR3 sequences, around 17% occurring once; the ten biggest clones make up about a fifth. Material for sequencing was blood, either unsorted or a sorted T cell fraction (not recorded which). The receptors were gathered from a male donor with ankylosing spondylitis.

Note on this clonotype: In this CDR3 the conserved last residue, phenylalanine or tryptophan, is missing, so a read error is likely. The DNA is left out, because the CDR3 cannot be placed on it with certainty; the CDR3 is given as TCRdb lists it. The gene calls are TRBV9 and TRBJ1-1. Germline loops: CDR1 SGDLS, CDR2 YYNGEE. The CDR3 comprises 9 residues, both ends counted. The CDR3 region is CASSVAPTS.

The chain joins TRBV7-8 to TRBJ2-7; 14 bases are shared with TRBD2. The CDR3 is made up of 15 amino acids. The J segment lost 7 bases and the V segment lost 5 bases, leaving 7 bases of the junction unmatched. Germline CDR1 reads SGHVS; CDR2 reads FQNEAQ. The CDR3 DNA sequence: TGTGCCAGCAGCCCGGGACTAGCGGGAGCGGGGGAGCAGTACTTC. Its translation is CASSPGLAGAGEQYF.

V gene TRBV12-5 combines with J gene TRBJ2-3; 10 bases align to TRBD2. The CDR3 covers 16 residues. In germline, CDR1 is LGHNT, CDR2 FRNRAP. Unmatched junction bases numbered 9, after V lost 6 bases and J lost 3 bases. In DNA form, the CDR3 reads TGTGCTAGTGGGGGCCAAGCGGGGGGGCCGACAGATACGCAGTATTTT. Its translation: CASGGQAGGPTDTQYF.

This clonotype was found a few times. This rearrangement joins TRBV4-1 to TRBJ2-3, with 7 bases lining up with TRBD1. V lost 3 bases and J lost 6; bases outside the gene matches: 12. CDR3 length: 16 residues. The germline V gene has CDR1 MGHRA and CDR2 YSYEKL. CDR3 bases: TGCGCCAGCAGCCAGCAGGGGGACACCGCCGTGGATACGCAGTATTTT. Translation: CASSQQGDTAVDTQYF.

This clonotype was observed a few times. This chain links TRBV20-1 with TRBJ2-2; D is uncertain. With 0 bases removed from V and 6 bases from J, the gap between germline ends came to 8 bases. In germline, CDR1 is DFQATT, CDR2 SNEGSKA (reference sequence). There are 13 residues in the CDR3. The CDR3 nucleotides read TGCAGTGCTAGAGATAGGTTGGCCGGGGAGCTGTTTTTT. It is translated as CSARDRLAGELFF.

V and J are TRBV12-3 or TRBV12-4 and TRBJ2-1; tentatively, D is TRBD1 (6 bases). The CDR3 covers 14 residues. V dropped 5 bases and J dropped 4 bases, with 12 bases sitting between them. The CDR3 bases are TGTGCCAGCAGTCCCGGGACACAGTACAATGAGCAGTTCTTC. Amino acids: CASSPGTQYNEQFF.

This chain links TRBV4-1 with TRBJ1-4; the D gene is possibly TRBD1 (5 bases). The V and J ends lost 6 bases and 6 bases respectively, with 20 bases between them. The CDR3 runs 16 residues. Germline lookup yields CDR1 MGHRA and CDR2 YSYEKL. This CDR3 reads CASRPGTALRDEKLFF. The CDR3 DNA is TGCGCCAGCAGGCCCGGGACCGCCCTTCGGGATGAAAAACTGTTTTTT.

The CDR3 DNA reads as TGCAGCGTTGCTGCGGTGGCGGGAGAGACCCAGTACTTC. Translating it yields CSVAAVAGETQYF. The V gene is TRBV29-1, the J gene TRBJ2-5, with D perhaps matching TRBD2 (5 bases). V was clipped by 4 bases and J by 4 bases, with 13 bases between them. Germline V gene sequence: CDR1 SQVTM, CDR2 ANQGSEA. The CDR3 consists of 13 residues.

In its sample, this clonotype was seen a few times. V is TRBV11-2 and J is TRBJ1-1; no definite D call. Germline CDR1 reads SGHAT; CDR2 reads FQNNGV. CDR3 length equals 13 residues. The V gene lost 5 bases and the J gene lost 3 bases, with 10 bases spanning the gap. The CDR3 nucleotides read TGTGCCAGCAGCCCCCTTGGGGACACTGAAGCTTTCTTT. Encoded protein: CASSPLGDTEAFF.

This clonotype showed up many times. The chain employs TRBV18 and TRBJ1-1; D is unresolved. V dropped 1 base and J dropped 3 bases, with 3 bases sitting between them. CDR1 and CDR2 from the germline V gene are KGHSH and LQKENI. This CDR3 has 12 residues. CDR3 sequence (DNA): TGTGCCAGCTCACCACGTGACACTGAAGCTTTCTTT. Translating gives CASSPRDTEAFF.

Only a few counts were recorded for this clonotype. The chain is built from TRBV3-1 and TRBJ1-1; D gene uncertain. CDR3 length equals 18 residues. The V end lost 4 bases, the J end lost 0 bases, and 21 bases lay between the germline ends. The germline CDR1 and CDR2 sequences are LGHDT and YNNKEL (reference sequence). CDR3 protein: CASSLGAVIGNLNTEAFF. The CDR3 coding sequence is TGTGCCAGCAGCCTAGGTGCAGTGATCGGCAATCTGAACACTGAAGCTTTCTTT. The entire variable domain, with the rest obtained from reference TRBV3-1 and TRBJ1-1, is as follows: DTAVSQTPKYLVTQMGNDKSIKCEQNLGHDTMYWYKQDSKKFLKIMFSYNNKELIINETVPNRFSPKSPDKAHLNLHINSLELGDSAVYFCASSLGAVIGNLNTEAFFGQGTRLTVV.

The CDR3, as DNA: TGTGCCAGCAGCATCTCGACAGCAAGCACTGAAGCTTTCTTT. Translated, it gives CASSISTASTEAFF. This chain links TRBV7-2 with TRBJ1-1; tentative D call: TRBD1 (5 bases). Per germline, CDR1 SGHTA and CDR2 FQGNSA. This CDR3 region has 14 residues. The ends were cut back, 5 bases at V and 4 bases at J, with 14 bases in the middle.

In its sample, this clonotype was seen a few times. The chain employs TRBV20-1 and TRBJ2-3; D might be TRBD1 (6 bases). In germline, CDR1 is DFQATT, CDR2 SNEGSKA (reference sequence). V was shortened by 6 bases and J by 3 bases, with 19 bases between the two germline ends. The CDR3 consists of 15 residues. CDR3 region: CSAPREGGVTDTQYF. The CDR3 DNA reads TGCAGTGCCCCCCGGGAAGGGGGTGTGACAGATACGCAGTATTTT.

This clonotype was counted a few times. The V and J genes are TRBV20-1 and TRBJ2-2; 7 bases match TRBD2. Germline assignment: CDR1 DFQATT and CDR2 SNEGSKA (reference sequence). V lost 1 base to trimming and J lost 1 base; unmatched junction nucleotides: 0. This CDR3 is built from 14 residues. The CDR3 here is CSARASGNTGELFF. Written as DNA, the CDR3 is TGCAGTGCTAGAGCTAGCGGGAACACCGGGGAGCTGTTTTTT.

There are a few counts of this clonotype. The chain's CDR3 is CASSSRGRSSYEQYF. The CDR3 DNA sequence: TGTGCCAGCAGTTCCCGGGGGAGGAGCTCCTACGAGCAGTACTTC. The chain is built from TRBV12-3 or TRBV12-4 and TRBJ2-7; D is possibly TRBD2 (6 bases). This CDR3 is 15 amino acids long. Trimming stripped 4 bases from V and 0 bases from J, with 13 bases between.

The table lists this clonotype with a few counts. The chain is built from TRBV5-5 and TRBJ1-1; 8 nucleotides agree with TRBD1. The V and J ends lost 2 bases and 1 base, in that order; junction bases with no gene match: 7. This CDR3 comprises 16 residues. Germline CDR1 is SGHKS and CDR2 is YYEKEE (reference sequence). The DNA for the CDR3 is TGTGCCAGCAGCTTCGCCAGGGGGCAGGGGAACACTGAAGCTTTCTTT. Protein: CASSFARGQGNTEAFF.

V and J are TRBV4-1 and TRBJ2-1; no firm D call. Trimming took 2 bases from V and 4 from J, leaving 9 bases between them. CDR3 size: 14 residues. From germline, CDR1 is MGHRA and CDR2 YSYEKL. The CDR3 sequence: CASSQQENYNEQFF. For the CDR3, the DNA is TGCGCCAGCAGCCAACAGGAGAATTACAATGAGCAGTTCTTC.

In its sample, this clonotype was seen a few times. The chain combines TRBV7-8 with TRBJ2-1; no reliable D call. V dropped 5 bases and J dropped 8 bases, with 7 bases sitting between them. CDR1 is SGHVS and CDR2 is FQNEAQ in the germline V gene. This CDR3 comprises 11 residues. The CDR3 sequence: CASSPQDEQFF. In nucleotides, the CDR3 is TGTGCCAGCAGCCCCCAGGATGAGCAGTTCTTC.

This clonotype was observed a few times. The chain links TRBV5-1 to TRBJ1-2, with TRBD1 matching 11 bases. CDR1 SGHRS and CDR2 YFSETQ come from the germline V gene. CDR3 length equals 18 residues. V was clipped by 0 bases and J by 0 bases; unmatched bases: 7. The CDR3 nucleotides read TGCGCCAGCAGCTTGGACCCGGGACAGGGGGTCTCTAACTATGGCTACACCTTC. Amino acids: CASSLDPGQGVSNYGYTF. The complete variable domain, with remaining parts taken from reference TRBV5-1 and TRBJ1-2, reads KAGVTQTPRYLIKTRGQQVTLSCSPISGHRSVSWYQQTPGQGLQFLFEYFSETQRNKGNFPGRFSGRQFSNSRSEMNVSTLELGDSALYLCASSLDPGQGVSNYGYTFGSGTRLTVV.

The V and J genes are TRBV29-1 and TRBJ1-3, with D hard to call. The germline V gene has CDR1 SQVTM and CDR2 ANQGSEA. The CDR3 loop spans 12 amino acids. The germline V and J ends were trimmed by 4 bases and 1 base, with 5 bases remaining between them. For the CDR3, the DNA is TGCAGCGTTGTTACGTCTGGAAACACCATATATTTT. Amino acids: CSVVTSGNTIYF. Full variable domain (outside the CDR3, taken from reference TRBV29-1 and TRBJ1-3): SAVISQKPSRDICQRGTSLTIQCQVDSQVTMMFWYRQQPGQSLTLIATANQGSEATYESGFVIDKFPISRPNLTFSTLTVSNMSPEDSSIYLCSVVTSGNTIYFGEGSWLTVV.